A single sample gave rise to the 4 T cell receptor beta chains below, sequenced in a study of T cells in Graves' hyperthyroidism and ophthalmopathy (dated by TCRdb to between 2017 and 2020). The method was multiplex PCR. Sequencing used an Illumina HiSeq 2000. The TCR beta CDR3 regions were amplified from RNA transcripts. The TCR CDR3 was subjected to a first round of RT-PCR using the HTBI primer set and the Qiagen OneStep RT-PCR kit. TCRdb took the public reads, trimmed them with fastp at Q25, ran MiXCR for clone calling and kept in-frame beta chains. Records with the same CDR3 protein are collapsed into one entry carrying the most frequent genes and DNA. The sample records nearly 750,000 distinct CDR3 sequences, around 40% of which are singletons. The ten largest clones represent 30% to 40% of the sample. What was sequenced was blood. Receptors originate from a woman in her thirties or forties with Graves' hyperthyroidism.

This clonotype was picked up many times. The rearrangement links TRBV10-3 to TRBJ2-7; 7 bases match TRBD1. The CDR3 is 13 residues long. The V segment lost 2 bases and the J segment 4 bases; nucleotides outside the gene matches: 2. Germline assignment: CDR1 ENHRY and CDR2 SYGVKD. The CDR3 sequence is CAISEPGQYEQYF. The CDR3 DNA follows: TGTGCCATCAGTGAGCCGGGACAGTACGAGCAGTACTTC.

This clonotype has only a few counts. The chain recombines TRBV19 with TRBJ1-5; D might be TRBD1 (6 bases). The V gene's germline CDR1 is LNHDA and CDR2 SQIVND (reference sequence). The CDR3 has 14 amino acids. The germline V and J ends were trimmed by 8 bases and 3 bases, with 14 bases remaining between them. The DNA for the CDR3 is TGTGCCAGTGGACCACAGGGCCCCAATCAGCCCCAGCATTTT. Translation gives CASGPQGPNQPQHF.

The V call is TRBV29-1, the J call TRBJ2-5, with D unclear. Germline CDR1 and CDR2: SQVTM and ANQGSEA. CDR3 length equals 14 residues. V lost 4 bases, J lost 4 bases, and 16 bases lay in between. The CDR3 DNA is TGCAGCGTTGCAATTTCGGACCGGAGAGAGACCCAGTACTTC. As protein: CSVAISDRRETQYF.

Note on this clonotype: A clone one base away is much larger, so this may be a read error. The chain has TRBV20-1 and TRBJ2-5, with D possibly being TRBD1 or TRBD2 (5 bases each). V was shortened by 7 bases and J by 4 bases, with 22 bases between the two germline ends. The CDR3 has 15 amino acids. The germline V gene encodes CDR1 DFQATT and CDR2 SNEGSKA (reference sequence). CDR3 sequence (DNA): TGCAGTGTTGATTCCGGGACCCGTATCGTAGAGACCCAGTACTTC. It encodes CSVDSGTRIVETQYF.